The entry below gives a single T cell receptor (beta chain) sequence along with its context. This record belongs to a study of blood T cell repertoires in COVID-19. In the source study's methods: Amplified reference gene primers provided the basis for estimating nucleated cell counts. Only in-frame clones appear in the TCRdb table, and some are missing; sequencing was by immunoSEQ multiplex PCR. V and J calls and clone size are copied from that table; D and trimming were computed from the DNA. The data hold 250,000 to 300,000 clones, with 65% to 90% observed a single time. The CDR3 is 13 residues long. Germline V CDR1 and CDR2: LNHDA, SQIVND (reference sequence). V was shortened by 7 bases and J by 3 bases, with 9 bases between the two germline ends.

The source of this sequence is a man between 45 and 60 years old with active or convalescent COVID-19. Specimen: peripheral blood. V gene TRBV19 combines with J gene TRBJ2-2; weak D call: TRBD1 (5 bases). CDR3 sequence: CASTLGDTGELFF. The CDR3 bases are TGTGCCAGTACCCTAGGGGACACCGGGGAGCTGTTTTTT.